The 31 T cell receptor beta chains reported below all come from one sample, sequenced in a study of T-cell memory formation after mild COVID-19. Via MiXCR, TCRdb re-called the 5' RACE reads, giving one row per CDR3 protein. The sample contains a few hundred thousand distinct CDR3 sequences, around 28% of which appear only once. Specimen: PBMCs or a T cell subset sorted from them (not recorded which). The receptors originated from an adult woman who had mild COVID-19 (a few samples of this study predate the infection). Cell type and time point are not known.

A few counts support this clonotype. The chain has TRBV14 and TRBJ2-7, with D unresolved. The ends were cut back, 0 bases at V and 7 bases at J, with 16 bases in the middle. From germline, CDR1 is SGHDN and CDR2 FVKESK. This CDR3 is 15 amino acids long. The CDR3 nucleotides are TGTGCCAGCAGCCAAGAAGTTAGCCCCGTGTCTGAGCAGTACTTC. It specifies CASSQEVSPVSEQYF.

This clonotype has only a few counts. In DNA, the CDR3 is TGCAGTGCTACGGGTCAGGGGGGGCCCTACAATGAGCAGTTCTTC. Residues: CSATGQGGPYNEQFF. The chain carries TRBV20-1 and TRBJ2-1, with D perhaps being TRBD1 or TRBD2 (7 bases each). Per germline, CDR1 DFQATT and CDR2 SNEGSKA (reference sequence). The CDR3 covers 15 residues. The germline V and J ends were trimmed by 4 bases and 2 bases, with 15 bases remaining between them.

There are a few counts of this clonotype. The V call is TRBV18, the J call TRBJ2-1, with D perhaps TRBD1 (5 bases). Trimming stripped 1 base from V and 8 bases from J, with 9 bases between. The CDR3 is made up of 13 amino acids. CDR1 KGHSH and CDR2 LQKENI come from the germline V gene. The DNA for the CDR3 is TGTGCCAGCTCACCACAGGGGAATTATGAGCAGTTCTTC. This translates into CASSPQGNYEQFF.

In its sample, this clonotype was seen once. This chain links TRBV7-2 with TRBJ1-5; 7 bases agree with TRBD1. This CDR3 contains 15 residues. Per the germline V gene, CDR1 is SGHTA and CDR2 is FQGNSA. V was clipped by 1 base and J by 4 bases; unmatched bases: 4. CDR3 coding DNA: TGTGCCAGCAGCTTAGATACGACAGGGAATCAGCCCCAGCATTTT. Residues: CASSLDTTGNQPQHF.

The J gene is TRBJ2-3, the V gene TRBV10-3, with D unclear. Germline CDR1 reads ENHRY; CDR2 reads SYGVKD. The CDR3 totals 13 residues. Trimming removed 5 bases from V and 0 bases from J, with 6 bases in between. In nucleotides, the CDR3 is TGTGCCATCAGTACAACTAGCACAGATACGCAGTATTTT. Residues: CAISTTSTDTQYF.

This clonotype showed up many times. This chain joins TRBV13 and TRBJ1-2; D possibly corresponds to TRBD1 (6 bases). Germline values: CDR1 PRHDT, CDR2 FYEKMQ (reference sequence). This CDR3 is 14 amino acids long. V was shortened by 5 bases and J by 5 bases, with 15 bases between the two germline ends. CDR3 protein: CASSPLGTPYGYTF. The CDR3 DNA is TGTGCCAGCAGCCCCCTCGGGACACCTTATGGCTACACCTTC.

This chain connects TRBV20-1 to TRBJ2-1; D unresolved. Germline values: CDR1 DFQATT, CDR2 SNEGSKA (reference sequence). This CDR3 region has 14 residues. Trimming cost V 6 bases and J 4 bases, with 16 bases left between them. The CDR3 DNA sequence: TGCAGTGCGCCGACTGGTACCCAGTACAATGAGCAGTTCTTC. Translation: CSAPTGTQYNEQFF.

The chain has TRBV7-9 and TRBJ1-2, with 7 bases aligning to TRBD1. Trimming at V came to 5 bases and at J to 5 bases, leaving 8 bases not matched to a gene. The CDR3 is made up of 14 amino acids. CDR1 SEHNR and CDR2 FQNEAQ come from the germline V gene (reference sequence). CDR3 sequence reads: CASSGQDVWYGYTF. The CDR3 bases are TGTGCCAGCAGCGGACAGGACGTTTGGTATGGCTACACCTTC.

This clonotype was seen a few times. The V gene is TRBV20-1, the J gene TRBJ2-7, with D possibly called TRBD1 or TRBD2 (5 bases each). Trimming left V 1 base short and J 0 bases short, with 10 bases between. Germline V CDR1 and CDR2: DFQATT, SNEGSKA (reference sequence). The CDR3 is 14 amino acids. CDR3 residues: CSARVPGSSYEQYF. The CDR3 DNA follows: TGCAGTGCTAGAGTCCCAGGGAGCTCCTACGAGCAGTACTTC.

The rearrangement uses TRBV11-3 and TRBJ2-5, with D possibly matching TRBD2 (6 bases). Germline V lookup: CDR1 SGHNT, CDR2 YENEEA. The CDR3 has 15 residues. V gave up 5 bases and J gave up 2 bases, with 15 bases separating them. The CDR3 nucleotides read TGTGCCAGCAGCGTTAGCGGAAACCCACAAGAGACCCAGTACTTC. Translating it yields CASSVSGNPQETQYF.

This clonotype was observed a few times. The chain joins TRBV20-1 to TRBJ2-3; 10 positions match TRBD2. The germline V gene encodes CDR1 DFQATT and CDR2 SNEGSKA (reference sequence). The CDR3 totals 14 residues. The ends lost 7 bases at V and 6 bases at J; junction bases unmatched: 10. CDR3 residues: CSGSSGSSADTQYF. The CDR3 nucleotides are TGCAGTGGGTCTAGCGGGAGTTCAGCGGATACGCAGTATTTT.

This rearrangement joins TRBV4-2 to TRBJ1-3, with D unresolved. The V gene's germline CDR1 is LGHNA and CDR2 YNFKEQ. This CDR3 is 14 amino acids long. The V and J ends lost 3 bases and 0 bases respectively, with 6 bases between them. Written as DNA, the CDR3 is TGTGCCAGCAGCCAGTCTACCTCTGGAAACACCATATATTTT. Residues: CASSQSTSGNTIYF.

V gene TRBV10-3 combines with J gene TRBJ1-1; D may be TRBD1 (6 bases). The CDR3 runs to 14 residues. Trimming stripped 4 bases from V and 1 base from J, with 10 bases between. The V gene's germline CDR1 is ENHRY and CDR2 SYGVKD. Here the CDR3 reads CAISGTGQNTEAFF. CDR3 DNA sequence: TGTGCCATCAGTGGGACGGGACAGAACACTGAAGCTTTCTTT.

The chain recombines TRBV5-1 with TRBJ2-2, with a tentative D call TRBD1 (7 bases). The germline V gene has CDR1 SGHRS and CDR2 YFSETQ. The CDR3 loop spans 15 amino acids. Deletions cut 2 bases from V and 11 bases from J, with 19 bases between. The CDR3, as DNA: TGCGCCAGCAGCTTTACGACAGGGACTCGTCTCGAGCTGTTTTTT. Protein product: CASSFTTGTRLELFF.

This chain uses TRBV7-2 with TRBJ2-1; 11 bases match TRBD2. Germline V gene data show CDR1 as SGHTA and CDR2 as FQGNSA. The CDR3 contains 15 residues. With 5 bases clipped from V and 5 bases from J, the junction kept 5 bases outside the gene matches. The CDR3 coding sequence is TGTGCCAGCAGCGTCACTAGCGGGGGCCACAATGAGCAGTTCTTC. Residues: CASSVTSGGHNEQFF.

This clonotype was counted a few times. The V and J genes are TRBV12-3 or TRBV12-4 and TRBJ2-7, with TRBD2 matching over 8 bases. CDR3 length equals 16 residues. J was trimmed by 6 bases and V by 5 bases; bases with no gene match: 15. CDR3 sequence: CASSRSVGGGRSEQYF. As DNA, the CDR3 is TGTGCCAGCAGTCGAAGCGTAGGAGGCGGGAGGAGCGAGCAGTACTTC.

This clonotype was seen only a few times. The rearrangement uses TRBV6-6 and TRBJ2-5; D not certain. The CDR3 runs 10 residues. Deletions cut 7 bases from V and 5 bases from J, with 5 bases between. Germline-derived CDR1 and CDR2 are MNHNY and SVGAGI (reference sequence). CDR3 in amino acids: CASNEETQYF. CDR3 DNA sequence: TGTGCCAGCAATGAGGAGACCCAGTACTTC.

This clonotype was picked up a small number of times. The chain has TRBV4-2 and TRBJ2-7; TRBD2 matches at 10 bases. The CDR3 length is 15 residues. Germline trimming cut 0 bases from V and 3 bases from J; bases unmatched to any gene: 2. CDR1 and CDR2 from the germline V gene are LGHNA and YNFKEQ. CDR3 sequence reads: CASSQESSGGYEQYF. The CDR3 region has the DNA TGTGCCAGCAGCCAAGAGTCTAGCGGGGGCTACGAGCAGTACTTC.

The chain links TRBV6-5 to TRBJ2-7; 7 positions match TRBD1. CDR1 is MNHEY, CDR2 SVGAGI, per germline. CDR3 size: 15 residues. V trimming: 0 bases; J trimming: 3 bases; junction bases outside the gene matches: 5. The DNA of the CDR3 is TGTGCCAGCAGTTACTCGAACTACAGGGGCTACGAGCAGTACTTC. Its protein product is CASSYSNYRGYEQYF.

This clonotype was recorded a few times. This chain connects TRBV19 to TRBJ2-7, with 8 bases that match TRBD2. J lost 1 base, V lost 6 bases, and 8 bases had no gene match. This CDR3 has 15 residues. Germline V gives CDR1 LNHDA, CDR2 SQIVND (reference sequence). The CDR3 DNA follows: TGTGCCAGTAGGAACCCGGGACTAGGATCCTACGAGCAGTACTTC. Its translation: CASRNPGLGSYEQYF. The whole variable domain, remainder taken from reference TRBV19 and TRBJ2-7, is DGGITQSPKYLFRKEGQNVTLSCEQNLNHDAMYWYRQDPGQGLRLIYYSQIVNDFQKGDIAEGYSVSREKKESFPLTVTSAQKNPTAFYLCASRNPGLGSYEQYFGPGTRLTVT.

Ten or more counts support this clonotype. The chain carries TRBV7-2 and TRBJ2-1; 8 bases match TRBD2. Germline values: CDR1 SGHTA, CDR2 FQGNSA. The CDR3 runs 17 residues. Trimming cost V 7 bases and J 8 bases; bases outside gene matches: 19. CDR3 in amino acids: CASTPSVRGGPAHEQFF. The CDR3 nucleotides are TGTGCCAGCACCCCCTCGGTTCGCGGGGGGCCCGCCCATGAGCAGTTCTTC. The full variable domain, rest sourced from reference TRBV7-2 and TRBJ2-1, is GAGVSQSPSNKVTEKGKDVELRCDPISGHTALYWYRQSLGQGLEFLIYFQGNSAPDKSGLPSDRFSAERTGGSVSTLTIQRTQQEDSAVYLCASTPSVRGGPAHEQFFGPGTRLTVL.

This clonotype was counted only a few times. The chain is built from TRBV20-1 and TRBJ1-4; a possible D gene is TRBD1 (6 bases). The length of the CDR3 is 17 residues. V dropped 0 bases and J dropped 15 bases, with 29 bases sitting between them. Germline CDR1 DFQATT, CDR2 SNEGSKA (reference sequence). CDR3 sequence reads: CSARDRIRDTVIDRMFF. CDR3 in DNA: TGCAGTGCTAGAGATCGTATCCGGGACACCGTTATTGATAGGATGTTTTTT.

This clonotype was picked up many times. The rearrangement links TRBV7-9 to TRBJ2-1; TRBD2 matches at 8 bases. Germline values: CDR1 SEHNR, CDR2 FQNEAQ (reference sequence). This CDR3 spans 15 amino acids. Trimming took 5 bases from V and 1 from J; bases not matched to a gene: 4. The CDR3 DNA reads as TGTGCCAGCAGCCGCAGCGGGGGATCCTACAATGAGCAGTTCTTC. This sequence encodes CASSRSGGSYNEQFF. The entire variable domain, with the rest obtained from reference TRBV7-9 and TRBJ2-1, is as follows: DTGVSQNPRHKITKRGQNVTFRCDPISEHNRLYWYRQTLGQGPEFLTYFQNEAQLEKSRLLSDRFSAERPKGSFSTLEIQRTEQGDSAMYLCASSRSGGSYNEQFFGPGTRLTVL.

The chain is built from TRBV4-1 and TRBJ1-2, with D maybe TRBD1 (6 bases). V was shortened by 6 bases and J by 6 bases, with 14 bases between the two germline ends. From germline, CDR1 is MGHRA and CDR2 YSYEKL. This CDR3 has 13 amino acids. CDR3 amino acids: CASRGQLEDGYTF. CDR3 DNA sequence: TGCGCCAGCAGAGGACAGCTGGAGGATGGCTACACCTTC.

Here the CDR3 reads CASSSPGQGVKNEQFF. The DNA for the CDR3 is TGTGCCAGTAGTAGTCCGGGACAGGGGGTTAAGAATGAGCAGTTCTTC. This sequence joins TRBV19 and TRBJ2-1, with 11 nucleotides matching TRBD1. Trimming cost V 4 bases and J 7 bases; bases outside gene matches: 9. This CDR3 spans 16 amino acids. CDR1 and CDR2 (germline): LNHDA, SQIVND (reference sequence).

This rearrangement joins TRBV29-1 to TRBJ2-1; 10 bases align to TRBD2. Per the germline V gene, CDR1 is SQVTM and CDR2 is ANQGSEA. This CDR3 spans 14 amino acids. Unmatched junction bases numbered 3, after V lost 3 bases and J lost 4 bases. The chain's CDR3 is CSVDKTSGYNEQFF. The CDR3 nucleotides are TGCAGCGTTGACAAGACTAGCGGGTACAATGAGCAGTTCTTC.

This clonotype was found a few times. The J gene is TRBJ2-3, the V gene TRBV7-8; TRBD2 aligns across 15 bases. V shed 8 bases, J shed 6 bases, and the junction held 6 bases outside the gene matches. The length of the CDR3 is 15 residues. Germline V CDR1 and CDR2: SGHVS, FQNEAQ. The CDR3, as DNA: TGTGCCAGCGGGCCGGGACTAGCGGGAGGTGATACGCAGTATTTT. Amino acids: CASGPGLAGGDTQYF. Based on the CDR3 plus reference TRBV7-8 and TRBJ2-3, the full variable domain is GAGVSQSPRYKVAKRGQDVALRCDPISGHVSLFWYQQALGQGPEFLTYFQNEAQLDKSGLPSDRFFAERPEGSVSTLKIQRTQQEDSAVYLCASGPGLAGGDTQYFGPGTRLTVL.

The V call is TRBV7-6, the J call TRBJ2-2, with D tentatively TRBD1 or TRBD2 (5 bases each). Germline lookup yields CDR1 SGHVS and CDR2 FNYEAQ. V was cut by 2 bases and J by 6 bases, with 19 bases left in between. The CDR3 covers 17 residues. Here the CDR3 DNA reads TGTGCCAGCAGCTTACACGAGGCCGGTCGGGGCGCCGGGGAGCTGTTTTTT. This codes for CASSLHEAGRGAGELFF.

This clonotype was counted only a few times. J is TRBJ2-2 and V is TRBV29-1; 8 bases match TRBD1. The CDR3 contains 14 residues. The ends lost 6 bases at V and 7 bases at J; junction bases unmatched: 10. Germline assignment: CDR1 SQVTM and CDR2 ANQGSEA. CDR3 region: CSVDGQGGGGELFF. As DNA, the CDR3 is TGCAGCGTCGACGGACAGGGCGGAGGCGGGGAGCTGTTTTTT.

This clonotype was seen only a few times. The rearrangement links TRBV24-1 to TRBJ2-2, with 9 bases identical to TRBD1. Germline loops: CDR1 KGHDR, CDR2 SFDVKD. V lost 7 bases and J lost 4; bases outside the gene matches: 3. The CDR3 covers 14 residues. CDR3 in amino acids: CATRGQGPTGELFF. Written as DNA, the CDR3 is TGTGCCACCAGGGGACAGGGTCCCACCGGGGAGCTGTTTTTT.

The chain carries TRBV20-1 and TRBJ2-1; possibly TRBD2 for D (5 bases). The CDR3 has 10 amino acids. Looked up from germline, CDR1 is DFQATT and CDR2 is SNEGSKA (reference sequence). The CDR3 region is CSGQRYEQFF. DNA of the CDR3: TGCAGCGGTCAGCGGTATGAGCAGTTCTTC.